Listed here are 28 T cell receptor beta chains from one sample, sequenced in a study of vaccination effects on CD4 cells after COVID-19. TCRdb's copy holds only in-frame clones and misses some; the assay was immunoSEQ multiplex PCR. Among 20,000 to 30,000 clones listed, roughly 80% were seen once. No antigens are known for them. Antigen-specific CD4+ T cells were expanded (with viral peptide pools) by the ViraFEST assay ahead of sequencing. With roughly 9 days of culture completed, CD4+ T cells were isolated. Vaccine administered to participants consisted of two doses of either BNT162b2 or mRNA-1273. Source: CD4+ T cells from PBMCs cultured with SARS-CoV-2 spike peptides, taken after COVID-19 vaccination. These receptors were taken from a human donor who received a COVID-19 vaccine.

The V gene is TRBV18, the J gene TRBJ2-1, with 11 bases lining up with TRBD2. The germline V gene encodes CDR1 KGHSH and CDR2 LQKENI. With 1 base clipped from V and 5 bases from J, the junction kept 4 bases outside the gene matches. The CDR3 covers 16 residues. The CDR3 sequence is CASSPLLAGGNNEQFF. CDR3 DNA: TGTGCCAGCTCACCACTTCTAGCGGGGGGAAACAATGAGCAGTTCTTC.

This chain joins TRBV2 and TRBJ1-2; weak D call: TRBD1 (6 bases). The CDR3 spans 14 residues. Germline CDR1 is SNHLY and CDR2 is FYNNEI. V was trimmed by 8 bases and J by 4 bases, leaving 17 bases between them. The CDR3 protein is CASGIDRLVYGYTF. Here the CDR3 DNA reads TGTGCCAGCGGGATTGACAGGCTAGTCTATGGCTACACCTTC.

The CDR3 spells CATRDSSSTDTQYF. In DNA form, the CDR3 reads TGTGCCACCCGGGACAGCTCTAGCACAGATACGCAGTATTTT. The rearrangement uses TRBV10-3 and TRBJ2-3, with 7 bases identical to TRBD1. The junction had 7 bases not matched to a gene; V was cut back by 10 bases and J by 0 bases. The germline CDR1 and CDR2 sequences are ENHRY and SYGVKD. This CDR3 is 14 amino acids long.

The CDR3 DNA reads TGCGCCAGCAGCCTCGGGACACTGAGAATTAGCACAGATACGCAGTATTTT. Protein product: CASSLGTLRISTDTQYF. The V and J genes are TRBV5-1 and TRBJ2-3, with TRBD1 as a possible D gene (6 bases). CDR1 and CDR2 (germline): SGHRS, YFSETQ. Trimming left V 4 bases short and J 0 bases short, with 18 bases between. The CDR3 covers 17 residues.

This clone was seen more than once but under ten times. This sequence joins TRBV6-1 and TRBJ2-7; D may correspond to TRBD1 or TRBD2 (5 bases each). Germline V lookup: CDR1 MNHNS, CDR2 SASEGT. This CDR3 region has 18 residues. Trimming took 2 bases from V and 2 from J, leaving 22 bases between them. The CDR3 reads CASSEWSNSGTSTYEQYF. In DNA form, the CDR3 reads TGTGCCAGCAGTGAATGGTCCAATTCCGGGACCTCAACCTACGAGCAGTACTTC.

The rearrangement uses TRBV2 and TRBJ2-5; a possible D gene is TRBD2 (7 bases). CDR1 is SNHLY, CDR2 FYNNEI, per germline. The CDR3 covers 14 residues. V gave up 5 bases and J gave up 5 bases, with 15 bases separating them. Here the CDR3 DNA reads TGTGCCAGCAGTCGGGACTACCAGGGGGAGACCCAGTACTTC. This encodes CASSRDYQGETQYF.

CDR3 DNA sequence: TGCGCCAGCAGCCTACGTACGGGCGGAATCAATTCACCCCTCCACTTT. It is translated as CASSLRTGGINSPLHF. This chain uses TRBV4-1 with TRBJ1-6; D remains ambiguous. The CDR3 is made up of 16 amino acids. Trimming pared 4 bases from V and 7 bases from J, leaving 17 bases between. The germline V gene encodes CDR1 MGHRA and CDR2 YSYEKL.

This chain links TRBV9 with TRBJ2-6; D gene ambiguous. V lost 3 bases and J 0 bases, leaving 7 bases between the germline ends. This CDR3 is 15 amino acids long. CDR1 and CDR2 from the germline V gene are SGDLS and YYNGEE. CDR3 protein: CASSERYSGANVLTF. CDR3 DNA sequence: TGTGCCAGCAGCGAAAGATACTCTGGGGCCAACGTCCTGACTTTC.

V is TRBV29-1 and J is TRBJ1-2; weak D call: TRBD1 (5 bases). V was clipped by 7 bases and J by 7 bases, with 13 bases between them. CDR3 length: 11 residues. The V gene's germline CDR1 is SQVTM and CDR2 ANQGSEA. CDR3 bases: TGCAGCGACGGTGATCAGGGTGGCTACACCTTC. It codes for CSDGDQGGYTF.

This chain connects TRBV25-1 to TRBJ1-1, with D possibly TRBD1 on 5 matching bases. V dropped 7 bases and J dropped 3 bases, with 12 bases sitting between them. CDR1 and CDR2 from the germline V gene are MGHDK and SYGVNS. The CDR3 is made up of 13 amino acids. For the CDR3, the DNA is TGTGCCAGCATGGAAGGGACGGACACTGAAGCTTTCTTT. This encodes CASMEGTDTEAFF.

The J gene is TRBJ1-3, the V gene TRBV19; 7 bases agree with TRBD1. After removal of 7 bases from V and 1 base from J, the junction contained 4 bases not matched to a gene. The CDR3 runs to 14 residues. The germline CDR1 and CDR2 sequences are LNHDA and SQIVND (reference sequence). The DNA for the CDR3 is TGTGCCAGTATACAGGGGACGTCTGGAAACACCATATATTTT. It yields the protein CASIQGTSGNTIYF. Supplemented by reference TRBV19 and TRBJ1-3, the full variable domain reads DGGITQSPKYLFRKEGQNVTLSCEQNLNHDAMYWYRQDPGQGLRLIYYSQIVNDFQKGDIAEGYSVSREKKESFPLTVTSAQKNPTAFYLCASIQGTSGNTIYFGEGSWLTVV.

The chain couples TRBV25-1 to TRBJ2-2; D unclear. The CDR3 is 15 amino acids. V lost 3 bases and J 4 bases, leaving 12 bases between the germline ends. Per the germline V gene, CDR1 is MGHDK and CDR2 is SYGVNS. The CDR3 loop is CASSDQSRLTGELFF. CDR3 sequence (DNA): TGTGCCAGCAGTGACCAAAGCAGACTCACCGGGGAGCTGTTTTTT.

V and J are TRBV27 and TRBJ1-6; D not certain. Between the trimmed V and J ends, which lost 7 bases and 9 bases, there was a span of 13 bases. The CDR3 extends over 13 amino acids. The germline V gene encodes CDR1 MNHEY and CDR2 SMNVEV (reference sequence). In DNA form, the CDR3 reads TGTGCCAGCACTAATAATATGGTTTCACCCCTCCACTTT. Amino acids: CASTNNMVSPLHF.

This rearrangement joins TRBV10-2 to TRBJ1-1; no clear D gene. This CDR3 has 13 amino acids. Trimming shortened V by 1 base and J by 2 bases, and 5 bases separated the two germline ends. Germline V gene data show CDR1 as WSHSY and CDR2 as SAAADI. The CDR3 sequence: CASSEFENTEAFF. DNA for the CDR3: TGCGCCAGCAGTGAGTTTGAAAACACTGAAGCTTTCTTT.

The chain joins TRBV6-6 to TRBJ1-4; D is unclear. The CDR3 is 14 amino acids. CDR1 and CDR2 from the germline V gene are MNHNY and SVGAGI (reference sequence). V shed 4 bases and J shed 8 bases, with 14 bases lying between them. CDR3 bases: TGTGCCAGCAGTTCCCCGGACGGAGGGGAAAAACTGTTTTTT. Translated: CASSSPDGGEKLFF.

The chain combines TRBV5-4 with TRBJ1-3; no clear D gene. V shed 0 bases and J shed 2 bases, with 9 bases lying between them. CDR3 length: 15 residues. Germline lookup yields CDR1 SGHNT and CDR2 YYREEE (reference sequence). Here the CDR3 reads CASSLGGQTGNTIYF. For the CDR3, the DNA is TGTGCCAGCAGCTTGGGCGGTCAGACTGGAAACACCATATATTTT.

The V call is TRBV6-4, the J call TRBJ2-1; no clear D. Deletions cut 10 bases from V and 0 bases from J, with 13 bases between. The CDR3 contains 14 residues. Germline values: CDR1 MRHNA, CDR2 SNTAGT. CDR3 DNA: TGTGCCACCTCGGGCCACGGCTCCTACAATGAGCAGTTCTTC. This codes for CATSGHGSYNEQFF.

J is TRBJ1-2 and V is TRBV12-5; TRBD1 matches 8 bases. Germline CDR1 reads LGHNT; CDR2 reads FRNRAP. V was pared by 4 bases and J by 3 bases, with 4 bases of the junction left unmatched. The CDR3 length is 14 residues. The CDR3 region is CASGSGQGHYGYTF. In DNA form, the CDR3 reads TGTGCTAGTGGTTCAGGACAGGGCCACTATGGCTACACCTTC.

This clone was detected a few times. The chain is built from TRBV7-6 and TRBJ2-7, with 10 positions matching TRBD2. V trimming: 5 bases; J trimming: 8 bases; junction bases outside the gene matches: 15. This CDR3 spans 16 amino acids. Germline V lookup: CDR1 SGHVS, CDR2 FNYEAQ. CDR3 sequence reads: CASSSGGSGRNFQQYF. In DNA, the CDR3 is TGTGCCAGCAGCAGCGGGGGTAGCGGGAGGAACTTCCAGCAGTACTTC.

This chain links TRBV5-1 with TRBJ2-4, with TRBD1 matching 10 bases. The CDR3 has 15 residues. The V gene's germline CDR1 is SGHRS and CDR2 YFSETQ. J was trimmed by 7 bases and V by 4 bases; bases with no gene match: 8. CDR3 sequence: CASSPRAGQGNIQYF. The DNA of the CDR3 is TGCGCCAGCAGCCCTAGGGCGGGACAGGGGAACATTCAGTACTTC.

The V gene is TRBV7-7, the J gene TRBJ1-3; maybe TRBD1 (5 bases). This CDR3 contains 15 residues. V gave up 5 bases and J gave up 0 bases, with 11 bases separating them. Germline V CDR1 and CDR2: SSHAT, FNYEAQ (reference sequence). CDR3 sequence reads: CASSAGTSSGNTIYF. CDR3 coding DNA: TGTGCCAGCAGCGCCGGGACTTCCTCTGGAAACACCATATATTTT.

Turning to this clone: The junction shows a germline mismatch at one end, possibly a read error. The sample holds other DNA sequences that translate to the same CDR3. The chain combines TRBV12-3 or TRBV12-4 with TRBJ1-2; possibly TRBD1 for D (6 bases). The CDR3 has 11 residues. CDR3 in amino acids: CASSPGGGYTF. CDR3 nucleotides: TGTGCCAGCAGTCCGGGGGGCGGCTACACCTTT.

The gene calls are TRBV5-5 and TRBJ2-7, with unresolved D. The V end lost 0 bases, the J end lost 3 bases, and 10 bases lay between the germline ends. The germline V gene encodes CDR1 SGHKS and CDR2 YYEKEE (reference sequence). This CDR3 is 14 amino acids long. In DNA form, the CDR3 reads TGTGCCAGCAGCTTGGGGCCAGAGAACTACGAGCAGTACTTC. Amino acid sequence: CASSLGPENYEQYF.

The chain combines TRBV6-5 with TRBJ2-7, with D perhaps matching TRBD1 (6 bases). Germline V gene data show CDR1 as MNHEY and CDR2 as SVGAGI. V lost 4 bases to trimming and J lost 2 bases, with 12 bases between them. The CDR3 has 14 residues. CDR3 amino acids: CASSSDRRAYEQYF. As DNA, the CDR3 is TGTGCCAGCAGTTCGGACAGAAGAGCCTACGAGCAGTACTTC.

This clone has just a few counts. The chain carries TRBV5-6 and TRBJ1-2; D unresolved. The CDR3 runs to 15 residues. The germline V gene has CDR1 SGHDT and CDR2 YYEEEE. Trimming took 2 bases from V and 2 from J, leaving 13 bases between them. This chain's CDR3 is CASSFDFSGNYGYTF. The CDR3 coding sequence is TGTGCCAGCAGCTTTGATTTCTCGGGGAACTATGGCTACACCTTC.

This clone has more than one count but fewer than ten. This chain's CDR3 is CASSQQGGYEQYF. The CDR3 DNA reads TGTGCCAGCAGCCAGCAGGGAGGCTACGAGCAGTACTTC. The chain uses TRBV5-8 and TRBJ2-7, with a possible D match to TRBD2 (6 bases). This CDR3 is built from 13 residues. Per the germline V gene, CDR1 is SGHTS and CDR2 is YDEGEE. V was cut by 4 bases and J by 3 bases, with 11 bases left in between.

The chain has TRBV2 and TRBJ2-1; D gene ambiguous. Trimming took 6 bases from V and 7 from J, leaving 13 bases between them. The CDR3 consists of 13 residues. The germline CDR1 and CDR2 sequences are SNHLY and FYNNEI. CDR3 protein: CASRDVLSNEQFF. The CDR3 DNA is TGTGCCAGCAGGGATGTTTTGTCGAATGAGCAGTTCTTC.

The chain uses TRBV10-3 and TRBJ2-7; 12 bases align to TRBD2. Germline assignment: CDR1 ENHRY and CDR2 SYGVKD. Unmatched junction bases numbered 5, after V lost 10 bases and J lost 1 base. The CDR3 is 14 amino acids. The chain's CDR3 is CATTLAGGSYEQYF. The CDR3 nucleotides read TGTGCCACAACACTAGCGGGAGGTTCCTACGAGCAGTACTTC.